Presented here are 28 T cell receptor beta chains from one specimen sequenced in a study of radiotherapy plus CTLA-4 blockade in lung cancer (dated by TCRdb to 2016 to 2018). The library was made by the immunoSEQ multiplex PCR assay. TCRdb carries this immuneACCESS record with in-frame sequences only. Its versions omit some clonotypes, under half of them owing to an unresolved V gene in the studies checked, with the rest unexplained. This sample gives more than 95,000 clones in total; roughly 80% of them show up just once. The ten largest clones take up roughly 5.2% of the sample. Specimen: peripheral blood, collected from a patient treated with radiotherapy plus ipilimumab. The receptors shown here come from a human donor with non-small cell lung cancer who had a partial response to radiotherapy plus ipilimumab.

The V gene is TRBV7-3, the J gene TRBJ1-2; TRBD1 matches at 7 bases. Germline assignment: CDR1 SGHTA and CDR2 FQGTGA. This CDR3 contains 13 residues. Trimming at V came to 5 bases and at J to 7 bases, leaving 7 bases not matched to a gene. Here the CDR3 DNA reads TGTGCCAGCAGCACCACAGGGGAGGCTGGCTACACCTTC. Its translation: CASSTTGEAGYTF.

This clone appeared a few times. The CDR3 DNA sequence: TGTGCCAGCTCACCGACGGGGAGGGATGGCTACACCTTC. It encodes CASSPTGRDGYTF. The V gene is TRBV18, the J gene TRBJ1-2; no reliable D call. Looked up from germline, CDR1 is KGHSH and CDR2 is LQKENI. V was shortened by 3 bases and J by 6 bases, with 11 bases between the two germline ends. This CDR3 is built from 13 residues. The full variable domain, completed using reference TRBV18 and TRBJ1-2, is NAGVMQNPRHLVRRRGQEARLRCSPMKGHSHVYWYRQLPEEGLKFMVYLQKENIIDESGMPKERFSAEFPKEGPSILRIQQVVRGDSAAYFCASSPTGRDGYTFGSGTRLTVV.

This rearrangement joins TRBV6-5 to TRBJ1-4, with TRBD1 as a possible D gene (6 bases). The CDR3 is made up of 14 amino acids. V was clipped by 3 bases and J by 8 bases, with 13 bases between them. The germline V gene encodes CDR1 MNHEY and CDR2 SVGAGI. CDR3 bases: TGTGCCAGCAGTTATCAGGGGCCGTTAGAAAAACTGTTTTTT. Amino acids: CASSYQGPLEKLFF.

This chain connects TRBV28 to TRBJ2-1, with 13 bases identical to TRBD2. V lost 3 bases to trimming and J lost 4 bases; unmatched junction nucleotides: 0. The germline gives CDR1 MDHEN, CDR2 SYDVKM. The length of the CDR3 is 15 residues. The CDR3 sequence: CASSLGLAGYNEQFF. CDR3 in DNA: TGTGCCAGCAGTTTGGGACTAGCGGGGTACAATGAGCAGTTCTTC. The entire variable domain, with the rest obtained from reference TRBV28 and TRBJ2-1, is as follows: DVKVTQSSRYLVKRTGEKVFLECVQDMDHENMFWYRQDPGLGLRLIYFSYDVKMKEKGDIPEGYSVSREKKERFSLILESASTNQTSMYLCASSLGLAGYNEQFFGPGTRLTVL.

CDR3 DNA sequence: TGCGCCAGCAGCTTTTCTCGACAGGGGGGCGACACCGGGGAGCTGTTTTTT. Protein: CASSFSRQGGDTGELFF. V is TRBV5-1 and J is TRBJ2-2; 9 bases align to TRBD1. From germline, CDR1 is SGHRS and CDR2 YFSETQ. With 2 bases clipped from V and 3 bases from J, the junction kept 8 bases outside the gene matches. The length of the CDR3 is 17 residues.

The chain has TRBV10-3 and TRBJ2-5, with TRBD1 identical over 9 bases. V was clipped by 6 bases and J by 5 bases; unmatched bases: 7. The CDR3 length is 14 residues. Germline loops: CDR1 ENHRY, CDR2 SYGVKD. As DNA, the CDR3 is TGTGCCATCAGGCCGGGACAGGGTGGCGAGACCCAGTACTTC. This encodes CAIRPGQGGETQYF.

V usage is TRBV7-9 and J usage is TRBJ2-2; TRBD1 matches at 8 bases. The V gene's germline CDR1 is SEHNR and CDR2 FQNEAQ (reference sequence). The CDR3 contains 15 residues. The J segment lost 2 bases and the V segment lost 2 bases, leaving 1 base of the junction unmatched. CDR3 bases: TGTGCCAGCAGCTTACAGGGGGCAAACACCGGGGAGCTGTTTTTT. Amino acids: CASSLQGANTGELFF.

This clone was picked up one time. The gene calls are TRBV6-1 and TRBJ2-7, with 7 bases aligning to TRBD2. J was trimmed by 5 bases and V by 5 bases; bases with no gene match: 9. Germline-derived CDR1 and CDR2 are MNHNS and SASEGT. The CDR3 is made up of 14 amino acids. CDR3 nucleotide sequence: TGTGCCAGCAGTCCCGGACTAGTCGTCCACGAGCAGTACTTC. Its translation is CASSPGLVVHEQYF.

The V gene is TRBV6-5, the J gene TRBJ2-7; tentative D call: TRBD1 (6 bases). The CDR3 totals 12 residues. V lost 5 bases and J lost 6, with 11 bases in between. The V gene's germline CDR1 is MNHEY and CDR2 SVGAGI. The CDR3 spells CASSTGFGEQYV. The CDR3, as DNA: TGTGCCAGCAGTACAGGGTTCGGCGAGCAGTACGTC.

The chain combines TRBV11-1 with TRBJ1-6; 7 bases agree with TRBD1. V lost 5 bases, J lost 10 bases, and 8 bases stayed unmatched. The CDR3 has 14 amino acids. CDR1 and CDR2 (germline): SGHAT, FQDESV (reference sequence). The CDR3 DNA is TGTGCCAGCAGCCAACAGGGGTCTAACTCACCCCTCCACTTT. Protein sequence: CASSQQGSNSPLHF.

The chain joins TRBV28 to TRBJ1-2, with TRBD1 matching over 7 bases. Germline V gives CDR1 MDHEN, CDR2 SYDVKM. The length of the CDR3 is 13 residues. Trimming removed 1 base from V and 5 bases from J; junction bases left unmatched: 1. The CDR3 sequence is CASSLLQGYGYTF. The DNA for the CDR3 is TGTGCCAGCAGTTTATTACAGGGGTATGGCTACACCTTC.

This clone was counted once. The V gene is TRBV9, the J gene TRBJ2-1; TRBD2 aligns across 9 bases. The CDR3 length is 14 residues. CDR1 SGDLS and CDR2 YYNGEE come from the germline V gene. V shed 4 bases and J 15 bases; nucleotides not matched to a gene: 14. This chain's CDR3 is CASSPLIAGEPGFF. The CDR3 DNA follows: TGTGCCAGCAGCCCTTTGATAGCGGGAGAGCCAGGGTTCTTC.

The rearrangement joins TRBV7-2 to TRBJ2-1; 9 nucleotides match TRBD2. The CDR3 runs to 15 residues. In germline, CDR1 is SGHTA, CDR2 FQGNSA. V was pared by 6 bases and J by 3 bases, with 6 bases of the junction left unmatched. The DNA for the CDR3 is TGTGCCAGCAGTCAGACTAGCGGAGTCTACAATGAGCAGTTCTTC. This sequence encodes CASSQTSGVYNEQFF.

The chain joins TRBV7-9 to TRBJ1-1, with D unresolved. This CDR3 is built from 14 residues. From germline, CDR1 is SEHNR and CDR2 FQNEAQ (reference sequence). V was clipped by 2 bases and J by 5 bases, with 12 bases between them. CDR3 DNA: TGTGCCAGCAGCTTAACAGTCGGTGGGACTGAAGCTTTCTTT. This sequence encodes CASSLTVGGTEAFF.

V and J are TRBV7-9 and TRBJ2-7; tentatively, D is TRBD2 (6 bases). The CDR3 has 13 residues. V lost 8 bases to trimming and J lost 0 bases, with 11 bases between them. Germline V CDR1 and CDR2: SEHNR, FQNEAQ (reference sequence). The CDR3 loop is CASSETSSYEQYV. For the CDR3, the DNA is TGTGCCAGCTCGGAGACTAGCTCCTACGAGCAGTACGTC.

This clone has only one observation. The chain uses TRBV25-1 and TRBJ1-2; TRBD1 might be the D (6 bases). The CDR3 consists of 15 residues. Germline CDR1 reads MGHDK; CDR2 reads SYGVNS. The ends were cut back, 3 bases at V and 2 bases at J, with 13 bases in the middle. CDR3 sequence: CASSESRDINYGYTF. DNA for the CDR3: TGTGCCAGCAGTGAGTCGAGGGACATAAACTATGGCTACACCTTC.

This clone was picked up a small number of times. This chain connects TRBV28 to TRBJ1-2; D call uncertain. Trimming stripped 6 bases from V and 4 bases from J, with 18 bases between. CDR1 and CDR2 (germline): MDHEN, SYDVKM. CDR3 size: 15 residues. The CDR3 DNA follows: TGTGCCAGCAGCCCAACCGGGTTGCTTGGCTATGGCTACACCTTC. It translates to CASSPTGLLGYGYTF.

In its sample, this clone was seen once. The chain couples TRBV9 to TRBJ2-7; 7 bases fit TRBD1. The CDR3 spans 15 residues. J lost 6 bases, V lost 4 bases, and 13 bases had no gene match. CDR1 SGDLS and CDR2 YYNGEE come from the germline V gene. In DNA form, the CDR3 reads TGTGCCAGCAGCTTACGACAGGGTCCTGATGGCGAGCAGTACTTC. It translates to CASSLRQGPDGEQYF. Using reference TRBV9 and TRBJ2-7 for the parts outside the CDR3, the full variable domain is DSGVTQTPKHLITATGQRVTLRCSPRSGDLSVYWYQQSLDQGLQFLIQYYNGEERAKGNILERFSAQQFPDLHSELNLSSLELGDSALYFCASSLRQGPDGEQYFGPGTRLTVT.

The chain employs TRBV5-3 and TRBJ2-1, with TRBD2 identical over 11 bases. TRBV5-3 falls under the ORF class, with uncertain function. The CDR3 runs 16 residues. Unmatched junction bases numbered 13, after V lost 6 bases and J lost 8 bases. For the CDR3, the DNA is TGTGCCAGAAAAATAGCGGGAGGGCCAGTTGTGGATGAGCAGTTCTTC. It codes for CARKIAGGPVVDEQFF.

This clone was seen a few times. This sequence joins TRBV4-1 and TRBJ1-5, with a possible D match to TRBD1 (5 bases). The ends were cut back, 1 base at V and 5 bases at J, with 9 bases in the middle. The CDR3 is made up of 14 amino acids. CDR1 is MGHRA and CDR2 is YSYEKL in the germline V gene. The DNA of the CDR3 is TGCGCCAGCAGCCAAGCAGGGTCTTATCAGCCCCAGCATTTT. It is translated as CASSQAGSYQPQHF.

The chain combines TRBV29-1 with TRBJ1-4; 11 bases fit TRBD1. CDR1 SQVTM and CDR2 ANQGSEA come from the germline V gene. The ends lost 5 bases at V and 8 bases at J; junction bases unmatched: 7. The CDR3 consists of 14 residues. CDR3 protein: CSVTGTGGDEKLFF. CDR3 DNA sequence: TGCAGCGTTACCGGGACAGGGGGGGACGAAAAACTGTTTTTT. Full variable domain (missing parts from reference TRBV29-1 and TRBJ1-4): SAVISQKPSRDICQRGTSLTIQCQVDSQVTMMFWYRQQPGQSLTLIATANQGSEATYESGFVIDKFPISRPNLTFSTLTVSNMSPEDSSIYLCSVTGTGGDEKLFFGSGTQLSVL.

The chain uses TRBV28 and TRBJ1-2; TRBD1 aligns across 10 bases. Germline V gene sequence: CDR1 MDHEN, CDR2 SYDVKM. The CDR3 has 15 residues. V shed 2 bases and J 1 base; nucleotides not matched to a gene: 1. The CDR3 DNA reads TGTGCCAGCAGTTTAGGGACAGGGGTTAACTATGGCTACACCTTC. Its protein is CASSLGTGVNYGYTF.

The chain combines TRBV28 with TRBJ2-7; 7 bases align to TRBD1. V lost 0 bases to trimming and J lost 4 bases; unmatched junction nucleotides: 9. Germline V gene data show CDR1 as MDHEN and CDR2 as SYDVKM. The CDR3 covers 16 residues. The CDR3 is CASSLWLGQRPYEQYF. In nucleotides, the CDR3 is TGTGCCAGCAGTTTATGGCTGGGACAGAGACCTTACGAGCAGTACTTC.

This chain's CDR3 is CASSSGRGGQFF. Here the CDR3 DNA reads TGTGCCAGCTCGAGCGGGAGGGGGGGGCAGTTCTTC. J is TRBJ2-1 and V is TRBV27, with 10 bases fitting TRBD2. Germline CDR1 is MNHEY and CDR2 is SMNVEV (reference sequence). The CDR3 covers 12 residues. V was clipped by 8 bases and J by 12 bases; unmatched bases: 7.

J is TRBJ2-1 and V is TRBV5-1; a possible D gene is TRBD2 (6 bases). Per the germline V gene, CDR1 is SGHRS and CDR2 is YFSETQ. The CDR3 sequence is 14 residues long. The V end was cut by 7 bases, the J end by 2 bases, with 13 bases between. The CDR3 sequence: CASAPGTAYNEQFF. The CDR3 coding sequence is TGCGCCAGCGCCCCCGGGACTGCCTACAATGAGCAGTTCTTC.

The CDR3 reads CASSLGGTGAKNIQYF. CDR3 bases: TGTGCCAGCAGCTTAGGGGGGACAGGGGCCAAAAACATTCAGTACTTC. The J gene is TRBJ2-4, the V gene TRBV7-2; TRBD1 matches 9 bases. From germline, CDR1 is SGHTA and CDR2 FQGNSA. The CDR3 loop spans 16 amino acids. J was trimmed by 1 base and V by 1 base; bases with no gene match: 2.

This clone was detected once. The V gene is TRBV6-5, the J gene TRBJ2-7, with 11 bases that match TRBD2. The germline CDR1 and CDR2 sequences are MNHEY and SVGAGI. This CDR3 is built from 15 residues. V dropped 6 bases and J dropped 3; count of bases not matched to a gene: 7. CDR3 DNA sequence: TGTGCCAGCAGAGCACTACTAGCGGGGGTCTACGAGCAGTACGTC. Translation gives CASRALLAGVYEQYV.

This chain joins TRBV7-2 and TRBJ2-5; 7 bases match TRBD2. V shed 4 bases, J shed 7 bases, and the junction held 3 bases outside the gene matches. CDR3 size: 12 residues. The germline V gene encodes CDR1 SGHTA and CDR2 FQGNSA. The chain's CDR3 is CASSSIAGTQYF. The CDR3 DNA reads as TGTGCCAGCAGCTCAATAGCGGGGACCCAGTACTTC. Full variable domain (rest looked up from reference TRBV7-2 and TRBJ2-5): GAGVSQSPSNKVTEKGKDVELRCDPISGHTALYWYRQSLGQGLEFLIYFQGNSAPDKSGLPSDRFSAERTGGSVSTLTIQRTQQEDSAVYLCASSSIAGTQYFGPGTRLLVL.